This T cell receptor (beta chain) originates from a study of T-cell reconstitution after alpha-beta-depleted transplantation in children. The ends were cut back, 0 bases at V and 8 bases at J, with 7 bases in the middle. CDR3 length equals 13 residues. As it was prepared, the TCRbeta library received unique molecular identifiers. TCRdb called the PCR reads again in MiXCR, with one record for every CDR3 protein. Among hundreds of thousands of distinct CDR3 sequences listed, 15% to 20% were seen once. The chain combines TRBV12-3 or TRBV12-4 with TRBJ2-2; D gene ambiguous. Sample: PBMCs from the stem cell graft donor, taken from the stem cell graft. The origin of this receptor is a human donor who donated a stem cell graft to a child with acute myeloid leukemia. The CDR3 DNA follows: TGTGCCAGCAGTTTAGCGGAAATAGGGGAGCTGTTTTTT. As protein: CASSLAEIGELFF.